A single sample gave rise to the 5 T cell receptor beta chains below, sequenced in a study of T cells in Graves' hyperthyroidism and ophthalmopathy. RNA transcripts were the template for amplifying TCR beta CDR3 regions. First-round RT-PCR with HTBI primers amplified the TCR CDR3 region. MiXCR was run by TCRdb on the multiplex PCR reads, yielding one entry per CDR3 protein. Of roughly 400,000 distinct CDR3 sequences in the sample, 11% to 15% were seen once. Sequenced: blood. The receptors shown here come from a man aged 45-65 years with Graves' ophthalmopathy.

Ten or more counts support this clonotype. V and J are TRBV15 and TRBJ2-7; 8 positions agree with TRBD2. This CDR3 has 14 amino acids. J was trimmed by 5 bases and V by 2 bases; bases with no gene match: 5. CDR1 LNHNV and CDR2 YYDKDF come from the germline V gene (reference sequence). CDR3 in amino acids: CATSRTAGDDEQYF. CDR3 nucleotides: TGTGCCACCAGCAGAACAGCGGGAGACGACGAGCAGTACTTC.

This clonotype was picked up many times. The V call is TRBV20-1, the J call TRBJ2-6; 7 bases agree with TRBD1. This CDR3 is 14 amino acids long. The germline V gene has CDR1 DFQATT and CDR2 SNEGSKA (reference sequence). V shed 6 bases, J shed 4 bases, and the junction held 6 bases outside the gene matches. This chain's CDR3 is CSAADRAGANVLTF. CDR3 sequence (DNA): TGCAGTGCAGCTGACAGGGCCGGGGCCAACGTCCTGACTTTC.

This clonotype showed up just a few times. CDR3: CSANNEQFF. The CDR3 DNA sequence: TGCAGCGCCAACAATGAGCAGTTCTTC. The chain employs TRBV29-1 and TRBJ2-1, with D unresolved. V gave up 7 bases and J gave up 5 bases, with 3 bases separating them. The CDR3 consists of 9 residues. CDR1 is SQVTM, CDR2 ANQGSEA, per germline.

This sequence joins TRBV2 and TRBJ2-1, with TRBD1 as a possible D gene (5 bases). Germline values: CDR1 SNHLY, CDR2 FYNNEI. The V and J ends lost 1 base and 7 bases respectively, with 17 bases between them. This CDR3 is built from 16 residues. The CDR3 loop reads CASSEGARAGRNEQFF. The CDR3, as DNA: TGTGCCAGCAGTGAAGGGGCCAGGGCCGGTAGGAATGAGCAGTTCTTC.

This chain uses TRBV28 with TRBJ1-2; D gene unclear. This CDR3 has 12 residues. Germline values: CDR1 MDHEN, CDR2 SYDVKM. V was trimmed by 3 bases and J by 7 bases, leaving 9 bases between them. Here the CDR3 reads CASSFGRLGYTF. The CDR3 DNA reads as TGTGCCAGCAGTTTTGGCAGGCTTGGCTACACCTTC.